A single sample is the source of the 22 T cell receptor beta chains below, sequenced in a study of T cells in localized non-small cell lung cancer. Method: immunoSEQ multiplex PCR; TCRdb's copy keeps in-frame clones and lacks some. The profile shows hundreds of clones, about a fifth of them singletons. This specimen consisted of lung tumor tissue, obtained before any cancer treatment. Receptors were obtained from a male donor aged 60 or over with stage I lung adenocarcinoma.

The chain carries TRBV19 and TRBJ2-1; 13 nucleotides align to TRBD2. In germline, CDR1 is LNHDA, CDR2 SQIVND (reference sequence). Trimming took 6 bases from V and 1 from J; bases not matched to a gene: 6. This CDR3 comprises 17 residues. The CDR3 region is CASSLGLAGVSYNEQFF. CDR3 DNA: TGTGCCAGTAGCCTAGGACTAGCGGGGGTTTCCTACAATGAGCAGTTCTTC.

There are a few counts of this clone. This chain links TRBV11-3 with TRBJ1-1; 7 bases agree with TRBD1. Germline CDR1 reads SGHNT; CDR2 reads YENEEA. The CDR3 runs to 15 residues. The V segment lost 2 bases and the J segment 1 base; nucleotides outside the gene matches: 4. CDR3 in amino acids: CASSLSRTGNTEAFF. CDR3 nucleotide sequence: TGTGCCAGCAGCTTATCCAGGACAGGGAACACTGAAGCTTTCTTT.

The table lists this clone with a few counts. This chain connects TRBV29-1 to TRBJ1-1; D ambiguous. The CDR3 totals 12 residues. V lost 3 bases and J lost 4, with 9 bases in between. Germline V gene lookup returns CDR1 SQVTM and CDR2 ANQGSEA. The CDR3 DNA is TGCAGCGTTGATATACAGAGCACTGAAGCTTTCTTT. This encodes CSVDIQSTEAFF.

This clone was counted only a few times. This chain connects TRBV9 to TRBJ2-1; D is perhaps TRBD2 (6 bases). This CDR3 region has 16 residues. The germline gives CDR1 SGDLS, CDR2 YYNGEE. V was trimmed by 4 bases and J by 5 bases, leaving 19 bases between them. The DNA for the CDR3 is TGTGCCAGCAGCCTTTCGGAGGGCCCATTGAACAATGAGCAGTTCTTC. As protein: CASSLSEGPLNNEQFF.

The rearrangement joins TRBV19 to TRBJ1-2, with TRBD1 matching over 9 bases. The CDR3 covers 15 residues. Germline V gives CDR1 LNHDA, CDR2 SQIVND (reference sequence). V shed 5 bases and J 8 bases; nucleotides not matched to a gene: 12. The CDR3 here is CASSAQKTGGQGYTF. The CDR3 bases are TGTGCCAGTAGTGCCCAAAAAACAGGGGGCCAAGGCTACACCTTC.

The V gene is TRBV19, the J gene TRBJ2-1; D possibly uses TRBD1 or TRBD2 (6 bases each). CDR3 length: 12 residues. Germline V gene data show CDR1 as LNHDA and CDR2 as SQIVND (reference sequence). Trimming removed 7 bases at V and 15 bases at J, with 19 bases between. CDR3 sequence reads: CASNIYREVLFF. In nucleotides, the CDR3 is TGTGCCAGTAACATCTACAGGGAGGTGCTGTTCTTC.

The chain combines TRBV28 with TRBJ2-5, with D perhaps matching TRBD2 (6 bases). Germline V lookup: CDR1 MDHEN, CDR2 SYDVKM. This CDR3 has 14 amino acids. The V end lost 6 bases, the J end lost 5 bases, and 16 bases lay between the germline ends. CDR3 amino acids: CASRSRDWMETQYF. The CDR3 DNA sequence: TGTGCCAGCAGATCCCGGGACTGGATGGAGACCCAGTACTTC.

This clone was picked up a small number of times. The chain employs TRBV19 and TRBJ1-5, with unresolved D. Trimming took off 6 bases at V and 2 bases at J, with 14 bases between the two ends. The germline CDR1 and CDR2 sequences are LNHDA and SQIVND (reference sequence). CDR3 length equals 15 residues. The CDR3 nucleotides are TGTGCCAGTAGCCCCCAGAAGACGGGCAATCAGCCCCAGCATTTT. Residues: CASSPQKTGNQPQHF.

The rearrangement joins TRBV6-8 to TRBJ1-1; D is uncertain. Per the germline V gene, CDR1 is MNHGY and CDR2 is SAAAGT. CDR3 size: 14 residues. V lost 5 bases and J lost 1, with 11 bases in between. In nucleotides, the CDR3 is TGTGCCAGCAGTGCTTCGCCAGGGAACACTGAAGCTTTCTTT. This encodes CASSASPGNTEAFF.

This clone ranks as medium-sized. This chain uses TRBV11-3 with TRBJ1-1; D is possibly TRBD1 (6 bases). Per the germline V gene, CDR1 is SGHNT and CDR2 is YENEEA. The CDR3 spans 15 residues. Trimming shortened V by 4 bases and J by 2 bases, and 14 bases separated the two germline ends. The CDR3 sequence: CASSSTQGDNTEAFF. The CDR3 nucleotides are TGTGCCAGCAGCTCGACACAGGGTGATAACACTGAAGCTTTCTTT.

This clone appeared once. The chain uses TRBV18 and TRBJ2-2; D possibly corresponds to TRBD1 (6 bases). This CDR3 has 17 residues. Germline CDR1 KGHSH, CDR2 LQKENI. The V end lost 8 bases, the J end lost 0 bases, and 19 bases lay between the germline ends. The chain's CDR3 is CASLDRRTNANTGELFF. DNA of the CDR3: TGTGCCAGCCTCGACAGGCGCACGAACGCGAACACCGGGGAGCTGTTTTTT. The whole variable domain, remainder taken from reference TRBV18 and TRBJ2-2, is NAGVMQNPRHLVRRRGQEARLRCSPMKGHSHVYWYRQLPEEGLKFMVYLQKENIIDESGMPKERFSAEFPKEGPSILRIQQVVRGDSAAYFCASLDRRTNANTGELFFGEGSRLTVL.

This clone was observed a few times. The chain links TRBV11-3 to TRBJ1-5; a weak D match, TRBD1 (5 bases). Per the germline V gene, CDR1 is SGHNT and CDR2 is YENEEA. The CDR3 covers 14 residues. V gave up 7 bases and J gave up 2 bases, with 12 bases separating them. CDR3 coding DNA: TGTGCCAGCACTAAGGGACCGGGCAATCAGCCCCAGCATTTT. It encodes CASTKGPGNQPQHF.

The chain couples TRBV30 to TRBJ1-2, with TRBD1 identical over 8 bases. CDR1 and CDR2 (germline): GTSNPN, SVGIG (reference sequence). The CDR3 has 15 residues. V shed 5 bases and J 0 bases; nucleotides not matched to a gene: 8. The CDR3 sequence: CAWGGTGRSNYGYTF. The DNA of the CDR3 is TGTGCCTGGGGAGGGACAGGACGATCTAACTATGGCTACACCTTC.

The chain uses TRBV19 and TRBJ2-6, with D unclear. V was trimmed by 5 bases and J by 6 bases, leaving 14 bases between them. This CDR3 contains 15 residues. Looked up from germline, CDR1 is LNHDA and CDR2 is SQIVND (reference sequence). The CDR3 reads CASSRGTVSANVLTF. Here the CDR3 DNA reads TGTGCCAGTAGTCGTGGTACCGTCTCGGCCAACGTCCTGACTTTC.

This clone has a handful of counts. The CDR3 DNA is TGTGCCAGCAGTTCCCCGCACAGGGAAGGTTACGAGCAGTACTTC. Translation gives CASSSPHREGYEQYF. This rearrangement joins TRBV6-8 to TRBJ2-7; tentatively, D is TRBD1 (6 bases). Trimming removed 4 bases from V and 4 bases from J, with 17 bases in between. The CDR3 extends over 15 amino acids. Per the germline V gene, CDR1 is MNHGY and CDR2 is SAAAGT.

This clone was counted a few times. J is TRBJ1-1 and V is TRBV29-1, with a tentative D call TRBD1 (5 bases). V gave up 0 bases and J gave up 5 bases, with 13 bases separating them. The CDR3 totals 14 residues. Germline values: CDR1 SQVTM, CDR2 ANQGSEA. The CDR3 loop is CSVEEPLWGTEAFF. The CDR3 nucleotides are TGCAGCGTTGAAGAGCCCCTCTGGGGGACTGAAGCTTTCTTT.

This clone is termed large. The genes are TRBV30 and TRBJ1-1; TRBD1 might be the D (5 bases). Germline values: CDR1 GTSNPN, CDR2 SVGIG (reference sequence). The CDR3 has 12 residues. V was pared by 3 bases and J by 9 bases, with 14 bases between. Here the CDR3 reads CAWRPGLGKAFF. In DNA, the CDR3 is TGTGCCTGGAGGCCAGGGCTTGGGAAAGCTTTCTTT.

This clone is medium-sized (0.01 to 0.1%) in the sample. The chain employs TRBV11-3 and TRBJ2-7; D not certain. Germline CDR1 reads SGHNT; CDR2 reads YENEEA. The CDR3 is made up of 14 amino acids. V lost 3 bases and J lost 0, with 9 bases in between. The CDR3 sequence is CASSFALISYEQYF. DNA of the CDR3: TGTGCCAGCAGCTTCGCCCTGATCTCCTACGAGCAGTACTTC.

J is TRBJ2-1 and V is TRBV19; TRBD2 matches 9 bases. V was pared by 5 bases and J by 4 bases, with 9 bases of the junction left unmatched. CDR1 LNHDA and CDR2 SQIVND come from the germline V gene (reference sequence). The CDR3 is 16 residues long. CDR3 nucleotide sequence: TGTGCCAGTAGTTTTCTAACTAGCGGGTCATACAATGAGCAGTTCTTC. It specifies CASSFLTSGSYNEQFF.

The chain recombines TRBV29-1 with TRBJ2-7; 9 nucleotides align to TRBD1. With 1 base clipped from V and 0 bases from J, the junction kept 10 bases outside the gene matches. CDR3 length: 17 amino acids. Germline V gene data show CDR1 as SQVTM and CDR2 as ANQGSEA. CDR3 in DNA: TGCAGCGTTGAAGCGGCGACAGGGGGTTCCAGCTCCTACGAGCAGTACTTC. Its translation is CSVEAATGGSSSYEQYF.

The gene calls are TRBV19 and TRBJ2-2; perhaps TRBD2 as D (5 bases). The CDR3 extends over 14 amino acids. Germline loops: CDR1 LNHDA, CDR2 SQIVND (reference sequence). Trimming removed 5 bases from V and 6 bases from J, with 13 bases in between. Written as DNA, the CDR3 is TGTGCCAGTAGTCGGACCTGGCGGGCCGGGGAGCTGTTTTTT. This gives the protein CASSRTWRAGELFF.

The V call is TRBV27, the J call TRBJ2-3; D perhaps matches TRBD1 (5 bases). V was shortened by 6 bases and J by 7 bases, with 14 bases between the two germline ends. From germline, CDR1 is MNHEY and CDR2 SMNVEV (reference sequence). This CDR3 comprises 13 residues. The CDR3, as DNA: TGTGCCAGCAGAACAGGCGCCTCCAATACGCAGTATTTT. Its protein product is CASRTGASNTQYF.